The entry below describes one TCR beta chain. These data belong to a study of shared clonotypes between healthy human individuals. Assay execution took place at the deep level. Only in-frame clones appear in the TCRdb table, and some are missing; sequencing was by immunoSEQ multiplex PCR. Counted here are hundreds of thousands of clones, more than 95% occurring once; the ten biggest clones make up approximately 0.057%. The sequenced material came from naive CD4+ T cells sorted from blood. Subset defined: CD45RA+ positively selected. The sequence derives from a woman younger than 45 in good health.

The CDR3 protein is CASSLAGGLGEQFF. CDR3 sequence (DNA): TGTGCCAGCAGTTTAGCCGGGGGATTGGGTGAGCAGTTCTTC. The chain combines TRBV28 with TRBJ2-1; weak D call: TRBD2 (6 bases). V shed 2 bases and J shed 9 bases, with 14 bases lying between them. Germline V gives CDR1 MDHEN, CDR2 SYDVKM. The CDR3 is 14 residues long.